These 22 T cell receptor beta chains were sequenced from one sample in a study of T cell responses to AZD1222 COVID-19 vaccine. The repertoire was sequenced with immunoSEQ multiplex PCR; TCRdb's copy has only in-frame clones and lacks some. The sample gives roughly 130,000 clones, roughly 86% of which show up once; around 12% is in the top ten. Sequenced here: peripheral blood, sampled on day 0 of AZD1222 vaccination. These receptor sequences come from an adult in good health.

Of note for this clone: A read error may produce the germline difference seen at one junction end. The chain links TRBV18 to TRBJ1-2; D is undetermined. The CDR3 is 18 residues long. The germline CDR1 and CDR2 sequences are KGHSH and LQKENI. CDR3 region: CASSPQGLSKGGSYGYTF. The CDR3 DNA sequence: TGTGCCAGCTCCCCACAAGGACTCTCAAAGGGCGGATCCTATGGCTACACCTTC.

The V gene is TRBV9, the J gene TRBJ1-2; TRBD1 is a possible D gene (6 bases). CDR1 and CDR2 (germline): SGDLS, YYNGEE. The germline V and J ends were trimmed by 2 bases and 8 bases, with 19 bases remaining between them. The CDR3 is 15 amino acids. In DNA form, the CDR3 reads TGTGCCAGCAGCGTCTCCGTTTTGACAGGAAGAGGCTACACCTTC. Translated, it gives CASSVSVLTGRGYTF. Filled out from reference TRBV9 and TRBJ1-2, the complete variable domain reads DSGVTQTPKHLITATGQRVTLRCSPRSGDLSVYWYQQSLDQGLQFLIQYYNGEERAKGNILERFSAQQFPDLHSELNLSSLELGDSALYFCASSVSVLTGRGYTFGSGTRLTVV.

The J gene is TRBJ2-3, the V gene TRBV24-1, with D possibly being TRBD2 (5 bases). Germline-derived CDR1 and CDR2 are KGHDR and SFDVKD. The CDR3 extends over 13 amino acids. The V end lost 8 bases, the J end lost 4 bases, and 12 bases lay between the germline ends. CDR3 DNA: TGTGCCACCAAGAGAGGGAGCGCAGATACGCAGTATTTT. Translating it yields CATKRGSADTQYF.

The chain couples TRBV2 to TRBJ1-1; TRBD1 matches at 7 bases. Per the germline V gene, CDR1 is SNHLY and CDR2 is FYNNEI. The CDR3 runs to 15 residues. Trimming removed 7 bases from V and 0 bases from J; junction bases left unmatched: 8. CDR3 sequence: CASIWDSVMNTEAFF. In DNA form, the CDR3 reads TGTGCCAGCATCTGGGACAGCGTCATGAACACTGAAGCTTTCTTT.

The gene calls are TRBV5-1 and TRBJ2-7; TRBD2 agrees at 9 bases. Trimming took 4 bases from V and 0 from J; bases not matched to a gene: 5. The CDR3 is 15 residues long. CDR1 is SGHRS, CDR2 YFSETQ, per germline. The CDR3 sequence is CASSPTSGPSYEQYF. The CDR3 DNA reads TGCGCCAGCAGCCCAACTAGCGGGCCCTCCTACGAGCAGTACTTC.

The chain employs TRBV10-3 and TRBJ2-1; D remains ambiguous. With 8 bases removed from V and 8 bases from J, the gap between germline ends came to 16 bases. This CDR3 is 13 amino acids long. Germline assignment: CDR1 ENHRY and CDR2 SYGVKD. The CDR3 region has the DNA TGTGCCATCCTAAGACTGACTCAGGATGAGCAGTTCTTC. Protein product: CAILRLTQDEQFF.

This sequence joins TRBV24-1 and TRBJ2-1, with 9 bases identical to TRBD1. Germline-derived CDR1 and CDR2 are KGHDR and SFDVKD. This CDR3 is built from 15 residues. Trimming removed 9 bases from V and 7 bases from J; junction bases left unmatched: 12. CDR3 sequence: CATGGTGLLPNEQFF. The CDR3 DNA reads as TGTGCCACCGGAGGGACAGGGCTTCTTCCTAATGAGCAGTTCTTC.

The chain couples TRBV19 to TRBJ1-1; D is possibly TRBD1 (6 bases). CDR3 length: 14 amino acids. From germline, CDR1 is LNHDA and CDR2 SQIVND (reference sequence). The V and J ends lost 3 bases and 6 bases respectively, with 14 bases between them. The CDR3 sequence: CASSIGQRGAEAFF. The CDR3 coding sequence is TGTGCCAGTAGTATTGGTCAGAGGGGGGCTGAAGCTTTCTTT.

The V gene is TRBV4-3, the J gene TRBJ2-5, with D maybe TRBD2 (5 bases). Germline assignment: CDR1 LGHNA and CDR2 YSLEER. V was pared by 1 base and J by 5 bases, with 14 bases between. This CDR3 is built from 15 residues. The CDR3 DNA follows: TGCGCCAGCAGCCAAGCCTGGCACGCGGGCGAGACCCAGTACTTC. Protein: CASSQAWHAGETQYF.

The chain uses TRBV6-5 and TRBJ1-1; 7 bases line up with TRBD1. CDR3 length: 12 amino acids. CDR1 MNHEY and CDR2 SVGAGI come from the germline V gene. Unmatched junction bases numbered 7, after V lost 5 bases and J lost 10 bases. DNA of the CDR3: TGTGCCAGCAGTCGACAGGGCGGGAGAGCTTTCTTT. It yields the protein CASSRQGGRAFF.

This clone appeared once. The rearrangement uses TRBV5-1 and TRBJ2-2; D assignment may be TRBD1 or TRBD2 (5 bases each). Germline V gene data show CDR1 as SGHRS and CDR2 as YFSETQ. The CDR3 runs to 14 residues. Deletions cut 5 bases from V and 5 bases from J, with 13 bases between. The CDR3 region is CASRPGAGTGELFF. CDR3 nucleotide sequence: TGCGCCAGCAGGCCCGGGGCAGGAACCGGGGAGCTGTTTTTT.

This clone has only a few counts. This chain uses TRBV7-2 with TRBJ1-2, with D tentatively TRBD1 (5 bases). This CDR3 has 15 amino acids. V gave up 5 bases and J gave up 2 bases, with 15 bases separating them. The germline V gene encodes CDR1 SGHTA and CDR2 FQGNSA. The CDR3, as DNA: TGTGCCAGCAGCCCCCAGGGCCGCCGGAACTATGGCTACACCTTC. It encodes CASSPQGRRNYGYTF.

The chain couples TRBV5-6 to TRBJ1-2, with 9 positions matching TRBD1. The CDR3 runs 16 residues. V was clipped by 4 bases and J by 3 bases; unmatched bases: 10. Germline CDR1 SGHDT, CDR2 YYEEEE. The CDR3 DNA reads TGTGCCAGCAGCCTAGAACTCCGGGACAGGGACTATGGCTACACCTTC. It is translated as CASSLELRDRDYGYTF.

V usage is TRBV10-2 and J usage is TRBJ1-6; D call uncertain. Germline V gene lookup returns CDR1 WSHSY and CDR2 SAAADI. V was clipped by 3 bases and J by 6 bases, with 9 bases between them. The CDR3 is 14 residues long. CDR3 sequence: CASSETRSNSPLHF. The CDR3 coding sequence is TGCGCCAGCAGTGAAACCCGCAGTAATTCACCCCTCCACTTT.

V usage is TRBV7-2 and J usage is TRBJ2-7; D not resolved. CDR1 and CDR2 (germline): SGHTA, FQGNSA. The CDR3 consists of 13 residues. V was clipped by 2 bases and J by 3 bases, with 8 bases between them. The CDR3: CASSLRRNYEQYF. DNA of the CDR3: TGTGCCAGCAGCTTACGGCGAAACTACGAGCAGTACTTC. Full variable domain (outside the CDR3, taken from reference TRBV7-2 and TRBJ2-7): GAGVSQSPSNKVTEKGKDVELRCDPISGHTALYWYRQSLGQGLEFLIYFQGNSAPDKSGLPSDRFSAERTGGSVSTLTIQRTQQEDSAVYLCASSLRRNYEQYFGPGTRLTVT.

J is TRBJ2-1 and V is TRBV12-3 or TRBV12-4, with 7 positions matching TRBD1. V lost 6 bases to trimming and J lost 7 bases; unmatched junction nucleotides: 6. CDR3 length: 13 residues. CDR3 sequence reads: CASSPDRTNEQFF. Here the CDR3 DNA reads TGTGCCAGCAGCCCGGACAGGACAAATGAGCAGTTCTTC.

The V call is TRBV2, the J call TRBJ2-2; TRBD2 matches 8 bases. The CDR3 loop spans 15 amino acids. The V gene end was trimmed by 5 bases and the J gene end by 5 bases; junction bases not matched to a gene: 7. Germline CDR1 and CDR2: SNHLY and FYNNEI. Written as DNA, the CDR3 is TGTGCCAGCAGTAAAAGCGGGAGTCGTACCGGGGAGCTGTTTTTT. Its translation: CASSKSGSRTGELFF. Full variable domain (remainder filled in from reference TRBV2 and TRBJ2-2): EPEVTQTPSHQVTQMGQEVILRCVPISNHLYFYWYRQILGQKVEFLVSFYNNEISEKSEIFDDQFSVERPDGSNFTLKIRSTKLEDSAMYFCASSKSGSRTGELFFGEGSRLTVL.

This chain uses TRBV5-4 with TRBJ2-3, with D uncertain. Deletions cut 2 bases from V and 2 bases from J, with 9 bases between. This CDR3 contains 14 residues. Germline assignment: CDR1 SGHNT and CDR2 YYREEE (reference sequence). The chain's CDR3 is CASSFARPTDTQYF. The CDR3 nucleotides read TGTGCCAGCAGCTTCGCTCGTCCCACAGATACGCAGTATTTT.

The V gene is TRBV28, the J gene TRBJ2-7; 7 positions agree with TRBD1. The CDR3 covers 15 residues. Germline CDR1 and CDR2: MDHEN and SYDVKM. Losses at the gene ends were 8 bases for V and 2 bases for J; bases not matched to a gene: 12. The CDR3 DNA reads TGTGCCAGCGCCCTTCCGGGACAGCCAGCCTACGAGCAGTACTTC. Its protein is CASALPGQPAYEQYF.

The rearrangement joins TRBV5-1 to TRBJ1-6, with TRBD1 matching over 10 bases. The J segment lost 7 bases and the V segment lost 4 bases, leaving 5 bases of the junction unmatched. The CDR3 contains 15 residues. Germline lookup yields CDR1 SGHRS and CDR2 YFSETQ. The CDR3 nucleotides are TGCGCCAGCAGCCCACTGACAGGGGGCAATTCACCCCTCCACTTT. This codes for CASSPLTGGNSPLHF. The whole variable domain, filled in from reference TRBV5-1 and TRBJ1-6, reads KAGVTQTPRYLIKTRGQQVTLSCSPISGHRSVSWYQQTPGQGLQFLFEYFSETQRNKGNFPGRFSGRQFSNSRSEMNVSTLELGDSALYLCASSPLTGGNSPLHFGNGTRLTVT.

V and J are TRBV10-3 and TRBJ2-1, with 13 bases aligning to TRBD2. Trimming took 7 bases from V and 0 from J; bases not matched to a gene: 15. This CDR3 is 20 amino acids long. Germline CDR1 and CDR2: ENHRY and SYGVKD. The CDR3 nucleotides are TGTGCCATCACCCAAAGTTTACTAGCGGGAGGGCCAGCCTCCTACAATGAGCAGTTCTTC. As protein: CAITQSLLAGGPASYNEQFF.

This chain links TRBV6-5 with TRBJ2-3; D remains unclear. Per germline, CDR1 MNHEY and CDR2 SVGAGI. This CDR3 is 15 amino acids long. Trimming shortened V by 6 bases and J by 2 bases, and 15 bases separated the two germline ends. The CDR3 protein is CASSPRPQSTDTQYF. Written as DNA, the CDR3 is TGTGCCAGCAGCCCCAGGCCGCAGTCCACAGATACGCAGTATTTT.